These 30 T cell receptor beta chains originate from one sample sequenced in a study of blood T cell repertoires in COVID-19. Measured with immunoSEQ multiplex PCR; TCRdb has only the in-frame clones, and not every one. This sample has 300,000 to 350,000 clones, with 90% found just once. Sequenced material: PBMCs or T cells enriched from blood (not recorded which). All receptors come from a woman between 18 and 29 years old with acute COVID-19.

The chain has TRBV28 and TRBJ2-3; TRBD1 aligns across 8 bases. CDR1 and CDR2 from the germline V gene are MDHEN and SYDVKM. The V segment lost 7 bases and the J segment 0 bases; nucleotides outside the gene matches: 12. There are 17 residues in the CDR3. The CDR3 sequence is CASIASQGAKSTDTQYF. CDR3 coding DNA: TGTGCCAGCATCGCCAGCCAGGGGGCGAAGAGCACAGATACGCAGTATTTT.

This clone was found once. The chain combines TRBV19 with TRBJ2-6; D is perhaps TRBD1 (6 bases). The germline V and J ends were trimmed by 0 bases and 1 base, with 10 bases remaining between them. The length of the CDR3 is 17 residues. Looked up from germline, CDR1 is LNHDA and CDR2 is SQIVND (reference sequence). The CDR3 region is CASSIEATGSGANVLTF. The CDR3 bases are TGTGCCAGTAGTATAGAGGCAACAGGGTCTGGGGCCAACGTCCTGACTTTC.

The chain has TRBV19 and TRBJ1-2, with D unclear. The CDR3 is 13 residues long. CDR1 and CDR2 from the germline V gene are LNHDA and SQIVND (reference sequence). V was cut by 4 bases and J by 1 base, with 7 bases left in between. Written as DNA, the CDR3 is TGTGCCAGTAGTAGGGCTCATAACTATGGCTACACCTTC. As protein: CASSRAHNYGYTF. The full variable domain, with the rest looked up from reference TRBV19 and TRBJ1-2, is DGGITQSPKYLFRKEGQNVTLSCEQNLNHDAMYWYRQDPGQGLRLIYYSQIVNDFQKGDIAEGYSVSREKKESFPLTVTSAQKNPTAFYLCASSRAHNYGYTFGSGTRLTVV.

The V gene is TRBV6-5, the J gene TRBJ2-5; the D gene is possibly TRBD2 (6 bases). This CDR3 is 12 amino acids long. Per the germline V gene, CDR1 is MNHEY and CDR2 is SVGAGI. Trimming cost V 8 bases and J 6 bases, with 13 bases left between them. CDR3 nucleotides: TGTGCCAGCGTGGGGCGGGATAAGACCCAGTACTTC. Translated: CASVGRDKTQYF.

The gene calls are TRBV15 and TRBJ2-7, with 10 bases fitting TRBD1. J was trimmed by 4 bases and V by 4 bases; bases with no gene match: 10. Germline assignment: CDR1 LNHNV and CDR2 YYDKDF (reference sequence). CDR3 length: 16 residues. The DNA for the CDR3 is TGTGCCACCAGCACCGGAAGGGGACAGGGGTGGTACGAGCAGTACTTC. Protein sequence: CATSTGRGQGWYEQYF.

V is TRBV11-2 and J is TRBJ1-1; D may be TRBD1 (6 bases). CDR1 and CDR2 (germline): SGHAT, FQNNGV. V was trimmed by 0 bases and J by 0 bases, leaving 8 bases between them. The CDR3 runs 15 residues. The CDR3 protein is CASSLDRDMNTEAFF. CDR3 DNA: TGTGCCAGCAGCTTAGACAGGGACATGAACACTGAAGCTTTCTTT.

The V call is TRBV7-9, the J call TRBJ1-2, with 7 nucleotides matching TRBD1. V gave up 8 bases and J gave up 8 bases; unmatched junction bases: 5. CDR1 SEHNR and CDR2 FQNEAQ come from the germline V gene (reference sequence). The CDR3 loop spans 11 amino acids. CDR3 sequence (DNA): TGTGCCAGCGCAGGGGGTGGAGGCTACACCTTC. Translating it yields CASAGGGGYTF. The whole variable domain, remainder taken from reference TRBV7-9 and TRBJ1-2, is DTGVSQNPRHKITKRGQNVTFRCDPISEHNRLYWYRQTLGQGPEFLTYFQNEAQLEKSRLLSDRFSAERPKGSFSTLEIQRTEQGDSAMYLCASAGGGGYTFGSGTRLTVV.

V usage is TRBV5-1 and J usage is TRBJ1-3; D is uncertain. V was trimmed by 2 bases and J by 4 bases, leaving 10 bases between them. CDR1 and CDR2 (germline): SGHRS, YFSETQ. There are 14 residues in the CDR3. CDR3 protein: CASSFSQSGNTIYF. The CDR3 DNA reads TGCGCCAGCAGCTTTTCCCAGTCGGGAAACACCATATATTTT.

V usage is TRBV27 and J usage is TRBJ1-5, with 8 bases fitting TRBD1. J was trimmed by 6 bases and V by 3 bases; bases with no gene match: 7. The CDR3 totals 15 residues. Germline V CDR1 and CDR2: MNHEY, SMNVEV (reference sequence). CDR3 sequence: CASSFGQGGSQPQHF. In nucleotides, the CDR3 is TGTGCCAGCAGTTTTGGACAGGGTGGGAGTCAGCCCCAGCATTTT.

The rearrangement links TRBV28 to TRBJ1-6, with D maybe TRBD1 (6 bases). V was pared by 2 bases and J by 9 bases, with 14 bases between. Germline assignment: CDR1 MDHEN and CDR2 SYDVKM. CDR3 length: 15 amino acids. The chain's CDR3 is CASSLGSQGSSPLHF. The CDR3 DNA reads TGTGCCAGCAGTTTAGGCTCCCAGGGGAGTTCACCCCTCCACTTT.

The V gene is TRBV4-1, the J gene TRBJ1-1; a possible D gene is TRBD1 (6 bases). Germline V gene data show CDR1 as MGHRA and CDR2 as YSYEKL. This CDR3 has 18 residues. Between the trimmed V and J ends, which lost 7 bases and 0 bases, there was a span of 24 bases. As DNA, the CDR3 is TGCGCCAGCAACACTCTCCACAGGGAGGGTAACATGAACACTGAAGCTTTCTTT. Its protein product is CASNTLHREGNMNTEAFF.

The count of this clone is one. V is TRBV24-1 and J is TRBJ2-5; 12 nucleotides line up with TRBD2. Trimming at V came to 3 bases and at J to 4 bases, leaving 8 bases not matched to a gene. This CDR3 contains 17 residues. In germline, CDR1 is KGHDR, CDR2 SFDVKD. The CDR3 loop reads CATSDPSTSGSGETQYF. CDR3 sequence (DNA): TGTGCCACCAGTGATCCCTCGACTAGCGGGAGTGGAGAGACCCAGTACTTC.

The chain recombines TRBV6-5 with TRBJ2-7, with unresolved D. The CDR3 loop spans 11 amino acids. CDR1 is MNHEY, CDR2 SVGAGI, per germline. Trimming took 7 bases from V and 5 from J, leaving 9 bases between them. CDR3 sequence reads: CASTRRNEQYF. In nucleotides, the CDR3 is TGTGCCAGCACTAGACGGAACGAGCAGTACTTC.

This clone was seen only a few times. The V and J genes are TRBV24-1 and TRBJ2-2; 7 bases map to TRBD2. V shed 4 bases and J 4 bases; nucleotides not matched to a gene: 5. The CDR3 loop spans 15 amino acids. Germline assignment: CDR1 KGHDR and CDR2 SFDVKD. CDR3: CATSDPGGRTGELFF. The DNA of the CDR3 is TGTGCCACCAGTGACCCGGGAGGCCGCACCGGGGAGCTGTTTTTT.

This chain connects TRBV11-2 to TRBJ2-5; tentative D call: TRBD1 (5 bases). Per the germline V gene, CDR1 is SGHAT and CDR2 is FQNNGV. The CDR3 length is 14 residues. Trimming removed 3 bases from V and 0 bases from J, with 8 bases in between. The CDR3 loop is CASSFAGYQETQYF. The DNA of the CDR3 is TGTGCCAGCAGCTTTGCAGGGTACCAAGAGACCCAGTACTTC.

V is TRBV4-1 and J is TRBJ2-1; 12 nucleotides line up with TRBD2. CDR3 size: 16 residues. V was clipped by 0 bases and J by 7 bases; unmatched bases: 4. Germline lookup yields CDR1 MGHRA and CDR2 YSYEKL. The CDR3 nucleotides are TGCGCCAGCAGCCAAGATCAGCTAGCGGGAGGGAATGAGCAGTTCTTC. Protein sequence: CASSQDQLAGGNEQFF.

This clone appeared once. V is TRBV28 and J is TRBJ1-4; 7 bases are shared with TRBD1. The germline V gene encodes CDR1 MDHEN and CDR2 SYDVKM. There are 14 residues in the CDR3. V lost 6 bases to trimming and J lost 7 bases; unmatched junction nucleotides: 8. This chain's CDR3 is CASSPPDRVEKLFF. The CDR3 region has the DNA TGTGCCAGCAGCCCCCCAGACAGGGTTGAAAAACTGTTTTTT. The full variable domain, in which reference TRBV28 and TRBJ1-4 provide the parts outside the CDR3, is DVKVTQSSRYLVKRTGEKVFLECVQDMDHENMFWYRQDPGLGLRLIYFSYDVKMKEKGDIPEGYSVSREKKERFSLILESASTNQTSMYLCASSPPDRVEKLFFGSGTQLSVL.

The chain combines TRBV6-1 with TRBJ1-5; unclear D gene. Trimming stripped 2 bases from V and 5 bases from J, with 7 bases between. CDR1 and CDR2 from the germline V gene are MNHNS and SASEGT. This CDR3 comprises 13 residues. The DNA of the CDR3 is TGTGCCAGCAGTGAAACAGCGGATCAGCCCCAGCATTTT. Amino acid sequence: CASSETADQPQHF.

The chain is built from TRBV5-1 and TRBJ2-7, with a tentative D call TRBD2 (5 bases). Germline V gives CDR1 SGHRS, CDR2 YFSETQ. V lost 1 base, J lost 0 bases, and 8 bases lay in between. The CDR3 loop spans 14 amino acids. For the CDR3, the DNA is TGCGCCAGCAGCTTGTCGGGGAACTCCTACGAGCAGTACTTC. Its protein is CASSLSGNSYEQYF.

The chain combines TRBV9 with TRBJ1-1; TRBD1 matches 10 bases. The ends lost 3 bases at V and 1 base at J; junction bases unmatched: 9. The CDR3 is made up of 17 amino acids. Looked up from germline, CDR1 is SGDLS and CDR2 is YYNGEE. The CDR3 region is CASSAVPGQGSNTEAFF. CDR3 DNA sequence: TGTGCCAGCAGCGCAGTCCCGGGACAGGGGTCGAACACTGAAGCTTTCTTT. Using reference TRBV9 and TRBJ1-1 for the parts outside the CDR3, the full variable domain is DSGVTQTPKHLITATGQRVTLRCSPRSGDLSVYWYQQSLDQGLQFLIQYYNGEERAKGNILERFSAQQFPDLHSELNLSSLELGDSALYFCASSAVPGQGSNTEAFFGQGTRLTVV.

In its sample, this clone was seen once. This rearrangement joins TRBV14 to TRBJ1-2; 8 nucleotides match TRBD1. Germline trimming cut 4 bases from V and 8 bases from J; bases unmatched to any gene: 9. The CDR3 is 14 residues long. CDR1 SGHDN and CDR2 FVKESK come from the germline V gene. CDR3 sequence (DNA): TGTGCCAGCAGCCTTCTGGACAGGGCGTGGGGCTACACCTTC. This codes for CASSLLDRAWGYTF. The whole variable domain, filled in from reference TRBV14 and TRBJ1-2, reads EAGVTQFPSHSVIEKGQTVTLRCDPISGHDNLYWYRRVMGKEIKFLLHFVKESKQDESGMPNNRFLAERTGGTYSTLKVQPAELEDSGVYFCASSLLDRAWGYTFGSGTRLTVV.

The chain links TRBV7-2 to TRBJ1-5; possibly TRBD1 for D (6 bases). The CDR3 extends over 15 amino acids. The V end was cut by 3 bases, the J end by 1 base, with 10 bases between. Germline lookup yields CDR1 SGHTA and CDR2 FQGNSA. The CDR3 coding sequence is TGTGCCAGCAGCTTGGGACAACAGAGCAATCAGCCCCAGCATTTT. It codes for CASSLGQQSNQPQHF. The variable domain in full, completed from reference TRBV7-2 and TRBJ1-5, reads GAGVSQSPSNKVTEKGKDVELRCDPISGHTALYWYRQSLGQGLEFLIYFQGNSAPDKSGLPSDRFSAERTGGSVSTLTIQRTQQEDSAVYLCASSLGQQSNQPQHFGDGTRLSIL.

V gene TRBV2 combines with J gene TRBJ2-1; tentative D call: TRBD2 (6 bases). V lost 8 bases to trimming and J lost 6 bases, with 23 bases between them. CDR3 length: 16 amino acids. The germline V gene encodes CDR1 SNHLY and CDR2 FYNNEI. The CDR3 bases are TGTGCCAGCCGTTTCCGTGGGACTCTTTTCCTCAATGAGCAGTTCTTC. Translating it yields CASRFRGTLFLNEQFF.

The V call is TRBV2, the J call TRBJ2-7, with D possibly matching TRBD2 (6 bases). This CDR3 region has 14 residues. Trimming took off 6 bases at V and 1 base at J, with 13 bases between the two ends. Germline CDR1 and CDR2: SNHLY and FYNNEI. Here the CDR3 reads CASRGAGTSYEQYF. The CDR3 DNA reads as TGTGCCAGCAGGGGTGCGGGGACTTCCTACGAGCAGTACTTC.

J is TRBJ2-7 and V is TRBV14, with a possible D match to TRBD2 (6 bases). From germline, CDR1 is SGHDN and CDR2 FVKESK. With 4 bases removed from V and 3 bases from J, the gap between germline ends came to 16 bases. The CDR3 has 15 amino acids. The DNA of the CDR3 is TGTGCCAGCAGCCCAAGACCGGGACTCGTCTACGAGCAGTACTTC. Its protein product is CASSPRPGLVYEQYF.

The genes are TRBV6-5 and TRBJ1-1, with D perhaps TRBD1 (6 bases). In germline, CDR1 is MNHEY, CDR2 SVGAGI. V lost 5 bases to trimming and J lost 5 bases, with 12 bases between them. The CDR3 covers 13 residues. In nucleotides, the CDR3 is TGTGCCAGCAGTAGGGGGACATTGACTGAAGCTTTCTTT. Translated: CASSRGTLTEAFF.

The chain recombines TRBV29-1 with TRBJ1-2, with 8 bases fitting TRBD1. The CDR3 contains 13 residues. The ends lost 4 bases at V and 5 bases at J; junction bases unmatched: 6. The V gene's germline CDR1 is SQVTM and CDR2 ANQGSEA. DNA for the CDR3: TGCAGCGTTGGGGTAACAGGGGGTTATGGCTACACCTTC. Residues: CSVGVTGGYGYTF.

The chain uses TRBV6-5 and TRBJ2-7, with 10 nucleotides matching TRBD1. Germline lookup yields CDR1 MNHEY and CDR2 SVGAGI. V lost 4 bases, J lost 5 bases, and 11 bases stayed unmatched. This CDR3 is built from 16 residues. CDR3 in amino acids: CASSFLRTGGIDEQYF. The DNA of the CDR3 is TGTGCCAGCAGTTTCCTCCGGACAGGGGGTATCGACGAGCAGTACTTC.

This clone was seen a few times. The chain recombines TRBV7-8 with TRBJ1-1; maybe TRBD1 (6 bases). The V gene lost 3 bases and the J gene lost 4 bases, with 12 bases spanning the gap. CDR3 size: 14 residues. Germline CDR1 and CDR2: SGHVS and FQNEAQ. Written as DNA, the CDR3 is TGTGCCAGCAGCTTCTCAGGGGAGGGCACTGAAGCTTTCTTT. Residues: CASSFSGEGTEAFF. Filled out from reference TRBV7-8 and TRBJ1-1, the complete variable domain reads GAGVSQSPRYKVAKRGQDVALRCDPISGHVSLFWYQQALGQGPEFLTYFQNEAQLDKSGLPSDRFFAERPEGSVSTLKIQRTQQEDSAVYLCASSFSGEGTEAFFGQGTRLTVV.

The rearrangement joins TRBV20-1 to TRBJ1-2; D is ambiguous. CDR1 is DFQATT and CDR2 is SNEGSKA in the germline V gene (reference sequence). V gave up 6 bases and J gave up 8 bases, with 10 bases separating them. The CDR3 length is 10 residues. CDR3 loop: CSADGSGYTF. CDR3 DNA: TGCAGTGCGGACGGGAGCGGCTACACCTTC.